This T cell receptor beta chain was obtained from a study of blood T cell repertoires in COVID-19. Generated by immunoSEQ multiplex PCR, the TCRdb table keeps only in-frame clones and is missing some. The data contain around 240,000 clones, about nine tenths of them singletons. The source of this sequence is a human donor in a cohort exposed to, infected with or recovered from COVID-19 (not recorded which). The donor label of this sample is uncertain. The sequenced sample consisted of PBMCs or T cells enriched from blood (not recorded which).

CDR3 region: CASSARIRGEQYF. In DNA form, the CDR3 reads TGTGCCAGCAGTGCACGCATCAGGGGCGAGCAGTACTTC. This sequence joins TRBV12-3 or TRBV12-4 and TRBJ2-7, with D perhaps matching TRBD1 (6 bases). This CDR3 has 13 amino acids. Between the trimmed V and J ends, which lost 5 bases and 6 bases, there was a span of 14 bases.